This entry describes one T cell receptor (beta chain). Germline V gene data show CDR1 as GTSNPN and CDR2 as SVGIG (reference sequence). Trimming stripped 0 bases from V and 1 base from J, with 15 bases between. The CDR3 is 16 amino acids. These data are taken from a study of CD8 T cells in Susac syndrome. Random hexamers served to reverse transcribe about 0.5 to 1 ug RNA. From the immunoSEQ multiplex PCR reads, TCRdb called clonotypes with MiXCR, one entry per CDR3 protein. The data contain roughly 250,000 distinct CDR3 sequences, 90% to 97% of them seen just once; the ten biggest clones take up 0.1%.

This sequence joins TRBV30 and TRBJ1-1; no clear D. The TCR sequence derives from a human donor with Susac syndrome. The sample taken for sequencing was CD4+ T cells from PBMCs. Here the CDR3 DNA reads TGTGCCTGGAGTGTACCCGGCAGCCCAAGGAACACTGAAGCTTTCTTT. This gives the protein CAWSVPGSPRNTEAFF.